This T cell receptor beta chain was recorded in a study of CD8 T cells in ankylosing spondylitis. TCRdb reprocessed the 5' RACE reads with MiXCR, giving one entry per CDR3 protein. The repertoire consists of tens of thousands of distinct CDR3 sequences, with about 5.2% occurring once and the leading ten covering approximately 1.7%. The CDR3 has 17 amino acids. Trimming left V 0 bases short and J 3 bases short, with 18 bases between. The germline CDR1 and CDR2 sequences are SGDLS and YYNGEE. The source of this sequence is a female donor with ankylosing spondylitis or in good health (not recorded which). This chain connects TRBV9 to TRBJ1-1; possible D gene TRBD1, 6 bases. Material: blood, either unsorted or a sorted T cell fraction (not recorded which). The CDR3, as DNA: TGTGCCAGCAGCGTAGGAGGGACAAGAGGTATCCACACTGAAGCTTTCTTT. Translation: CASSVGGTRGIHTEAFF.